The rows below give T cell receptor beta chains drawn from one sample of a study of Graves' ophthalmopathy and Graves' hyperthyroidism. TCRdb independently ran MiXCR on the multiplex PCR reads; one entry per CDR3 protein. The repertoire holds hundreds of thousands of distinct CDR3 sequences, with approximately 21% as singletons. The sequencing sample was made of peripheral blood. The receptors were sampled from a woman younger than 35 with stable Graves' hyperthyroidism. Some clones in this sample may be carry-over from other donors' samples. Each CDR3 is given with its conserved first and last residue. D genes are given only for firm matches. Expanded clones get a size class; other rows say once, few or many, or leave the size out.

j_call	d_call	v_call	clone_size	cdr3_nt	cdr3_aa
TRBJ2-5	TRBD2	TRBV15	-	TGTGCCACCAGCAGACAGCGGGGGGTGGTAGAGACCCAGTACTTC	CATSRQRGVVETQYF
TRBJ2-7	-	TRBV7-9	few	TGTGCCAGCAATCCCCCAGGGAACGTCGAGCAGTACTTC	CASNPPGNVEQYF
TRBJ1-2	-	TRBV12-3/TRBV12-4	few	TGTGCCAGCAGTTCTTCAGGAGCTGGCTACACCTTC	CASSSSGAGYTF
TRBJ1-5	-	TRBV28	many	TGTGCCAGCAGTTCAGGACGCAAGAATCAGCCCCAGCATTTT	CASSSGRKNQPQHF
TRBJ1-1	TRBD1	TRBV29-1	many	TGCAGCGTTGAGAAGGACAGGGGCACTGAAGCTTTCTTT	CSVEKDRGTEAFF
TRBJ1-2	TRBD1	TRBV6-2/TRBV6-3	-	TGTGCCAGCAGTTACTCGATAGGGACAGGGGTAGATGGCTACACCTTC	CASSYSIGTGVDGYTF
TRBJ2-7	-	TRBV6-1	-	TGTGCCAGCAACTTGGATCAGGGGAGGTCGGACGAGCAGTACTTC	CASNLDQGRSDEQYF
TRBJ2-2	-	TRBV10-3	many	TGTGCCATCAGTGTTGGGACACCGAACACCGGGGAGCTGTTTTTT	CAISVGTPNTGELFF
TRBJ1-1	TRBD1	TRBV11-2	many	TGTGCCAGCAGCTTAGGACAGGGGCTAACTGAAGCTTTCTTT	CASSLGQGLTEAFF
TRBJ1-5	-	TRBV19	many	TGTGCCAGTAGTACCTCCGAGCATCAGCCCCAGCATTTT	CASSTSEHQPQHF
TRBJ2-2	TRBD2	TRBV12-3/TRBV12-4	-	TGTGCCAGCAGTTTATTGCCGGGGGGCGGGGAGCTGTTTTTT	CASSLLPGGGELFF
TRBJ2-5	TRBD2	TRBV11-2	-	TGTGCCAGCAGCTTAGGCGGCGGGAGGGGAACGGGGGAGACCCAGTACTTC	CASSLGGGRGTGETQYF
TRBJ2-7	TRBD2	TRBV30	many	TGTGCCTTTCGACTAGCGGGAGACTACGAGCAGTACTTC	CAFRLAGDYEQYF
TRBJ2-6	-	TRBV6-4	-	TGTGCCAGCTCCCCCTCAGCAGGGGCATCTGGGGCCAACGTCCTGACTTTC	CASSPSAGASGANVLTF
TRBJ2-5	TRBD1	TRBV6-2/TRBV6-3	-	TGTGCCAGCACCGAGACAGGGGGAGAAGAGACCCAGTACTTC	CASTETGGEETQYF
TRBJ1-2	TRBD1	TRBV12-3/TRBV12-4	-	TGTGCCAGCAGTTCCCGACCGGGACAGTGGGGCTACACCTTC	CASSSRPGQWGYTF
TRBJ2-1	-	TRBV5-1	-	TGCGCCAGCAGCTTGGAACAGGCCGCTCGAAGTAATGAGCAGTTCTTC	CASSLEQAARSNEQFF
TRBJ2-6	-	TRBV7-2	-	TGTGCCAGCAGCTTAGCGAGGTCAGCTGGGGCCAACGTCCTGACTTTC	CASSLARSAGANVLTF
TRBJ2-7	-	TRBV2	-	TGTGCCAGCAGTGTCCTGAACTACGAGCAGTACTTC	CASSVLNYEQYF
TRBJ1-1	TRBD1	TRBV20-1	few	TGCAGTGCTAAAACCCACAGGGGTGACACTGAAGCTTTCTTT	CSAKTHRGDTEAFF
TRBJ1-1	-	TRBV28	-	TGTGCCAGCAGCTGGAGGGGACGGTGGACTGAAGCTTTCTTT	CASSWRGRWTEAFF
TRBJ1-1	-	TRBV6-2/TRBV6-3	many	TGTGCCAGCACCACGGCTTACGGGAACACTGAAGCTTTCTTT	CASTTAYGNTEAFF
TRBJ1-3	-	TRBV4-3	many	TGCGCCAGCAGCCAAGAAAGGCAGGGGTCTGGAAACACCATATATTTT	CASSQERQGSGNTIYF
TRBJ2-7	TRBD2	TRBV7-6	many	TGTGCCAGCAGCTTACTATCCAGCGGGAGGGCCCACGAGCAGTACTTC	CASSLLSSGRAHEQYF
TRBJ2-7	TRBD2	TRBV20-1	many	TGCAGTGCTAGAAATCTTCTAGCGGGAGGGCGAGAGCAGTACTTC	CSARNLLAGGREQYF
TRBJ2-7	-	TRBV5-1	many	TGCGCCAGCAGCCCCTGGACAGCAAAAGACCCCTACGAGCAGTACTTC	CASSPWTAKDPYEQYF
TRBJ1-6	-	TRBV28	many	TGTGCCAGCAGTTCAGGGTATAATTCACCCCTCCACTTT	CASSSGYNSPLHF
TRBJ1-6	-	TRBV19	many	TGTGCCAGTAGTTCCGGACGGACACCCCTCCACTTT	CASSSGRTPLHF
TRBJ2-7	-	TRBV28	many	TGTGCCAGCAGTTTTGGTCGCCTCAGCGAGCAGTACTTC	CASSFGRLSEQYF
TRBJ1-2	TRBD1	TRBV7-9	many	TGTGCCAGCAGCTTAGGGGACAGGGTGCGTGGCTACACCTTC	CASSLGDRVRGYTF
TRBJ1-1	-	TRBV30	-	TGTGCCTGGAGTGATCCAGGACTACATGGAGCTTTCTTT	CAWSDPGLHGAFF
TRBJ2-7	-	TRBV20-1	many	TGCAGTGCTAGAGTGCGGACCTCCTACGAGCAGTACTTC	CSARVRTSYEQYF
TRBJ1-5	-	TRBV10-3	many	TGTGCCATCAGTGAGACGTCCGTAAATCAGCCCCAGCATTTT	CAISETSVNQPQHF
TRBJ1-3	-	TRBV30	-	TGTGCCAGTAGTCCGGGAGTTACTGGAAACACCATATATTTT	CASSPGVTGNTIYF
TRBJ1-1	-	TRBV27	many	TGTGCCAGCGGGGAGAACGGGGCCCGGTCCCTGAACACTGAAGCTTTCTTT	CASGENGARSLNTEAFF
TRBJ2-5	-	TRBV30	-	TGTGCCTGGAGTCCCCCGGCTGGAACCCAGTACTTC	CAWSPPAGTQYF
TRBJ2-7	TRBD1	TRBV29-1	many	TGCAGCGTCCGCCGGACAGGGGCGAGCTACGAGCAGTACTTC	CSVRRTGASYEQYF
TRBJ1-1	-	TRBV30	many	TGTGCCTGGAGTGTGGGGGGCCTTGAAGCTTTCTTT	CAWSVGGLEAFF
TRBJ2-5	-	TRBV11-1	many	TGTGCCAGCAGCTTACTGGGGGGAGAGACCCAGTACTTC	CASSLLGGETQYF
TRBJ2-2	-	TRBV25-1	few	TGTGCCAGCTTTAGTGGAGCACAGAACACCGGGGAGCTGTTTTTT	CASFSGAQNTGELFF
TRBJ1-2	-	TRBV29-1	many	TGCAGCGTTCGGGCCGCCTCTTTGAGGGGCGCAGGTTATGGCTACACCTTC	CSVRAASLRGAGYGYTF
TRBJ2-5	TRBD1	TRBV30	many	TGTGCCTGGACCCGACAGGGAAGGGAGACCCAGTACTTC	CAWTRQGRETQYF
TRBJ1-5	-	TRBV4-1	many	TGCGCCAGCAGCTTGGGAGGTTTGGAGCCCCAGCATTTT	CASSLGGLEPQHF
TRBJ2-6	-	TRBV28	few	TGTGCCAGCAGTTTCGGGGAAGCTGGGGCCAACGTCCTGACTTTC	CASSFGEAGANVLTF
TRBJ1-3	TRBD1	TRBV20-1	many	TGCAGTGCTAGAGCAGGGGGCAAAGACACCATATATTTT	CSARAGGKDTIYF
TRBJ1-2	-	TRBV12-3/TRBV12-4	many	TGTGCCAGCAGTCCCCTTGGCAGGGGCTACACCTTC	CASSPLGRGYTF
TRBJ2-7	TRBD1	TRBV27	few	TGTGCCAGCAGTTTATGGCCCCCGGACAGGGGGCCCCACGAGCAGTACTTC	CASSLWPPDRGPHEQYF
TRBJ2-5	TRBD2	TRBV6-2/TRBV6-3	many	TGTGCCAGCAGGGGACTAGCGGGATACGGGACCCAGTACTTC	CASRGLAGYGTQYF
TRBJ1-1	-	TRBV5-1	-	TGCGCCAGCAGCTTTTTACAGAGCCTGCCGAGGGCTGAAGCTTTCTTT	CASSFLQSLPRAEAFF
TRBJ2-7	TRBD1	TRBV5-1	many	TGCGCCAGCAGCTCCCACGACAGGGCGGTCAACGAGCAGTACTTC	CASSSHDRAVNEQYF
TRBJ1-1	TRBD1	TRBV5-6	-	TGTGCCAGCAGTTATACAGGGGGGGGCACTGAAGCCTTCTTT	CASSYTGGGTEAFF
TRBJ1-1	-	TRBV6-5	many	TGTGCCAGCAGAACTGGGGCCAACCTAGGTGAAGCTTTCTTT	CASRTGANLGEAFF
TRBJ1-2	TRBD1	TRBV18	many	TGTGCCAGCTCACCGCAACCGGGACAGAGTTTTTATGGCTACACCTTC	CASSPQPGQSFYGYTF
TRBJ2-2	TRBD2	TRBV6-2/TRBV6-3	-	TGTGCCAGCAGTTACTCGACTAGCGGCACCGGGGAGCTGTTTTTT	CASSYSTSGTGELFF
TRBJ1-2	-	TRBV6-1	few	TGTGCCAGCACTGCCGCGGGCTATGGCTACACCTTC	CASTAAGYGYTF
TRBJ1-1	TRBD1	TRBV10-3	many	TGTGCCATCATGGCCGACAGGGGCGAAGCTTTCTTT	CAIMADRGEAFF